The clone carrying this TCR beta chain was recorded many times. TCRdb called the 5' RACE reads again in MiXCR, with one record for every CDR3 protein. The sample lists some 100,000 distinct CDR3 sequences, approximately 16% seen once, with 6.2% in the top ten. V lost 4 bases and J lost 5; bases outside the gene matches: 5. CDR3 length equals 16 residues. The germline gives CDR1 SGHTA, CDR2 FQGNSA. This sample is part of a study of T cells of healthy individuals. The source is a human donor in good health. The gene calls are TRBV7-2 and TRBJ2-4; 13 bases match TRBD2. The CDR3 protein is CASSSTSGGGQNIQYF. In nucleotides, the CDR3 is TGTGCCAGCAGCTCAACTAGCGGGGGGGGTCAAAACATTCAGTACTTC.